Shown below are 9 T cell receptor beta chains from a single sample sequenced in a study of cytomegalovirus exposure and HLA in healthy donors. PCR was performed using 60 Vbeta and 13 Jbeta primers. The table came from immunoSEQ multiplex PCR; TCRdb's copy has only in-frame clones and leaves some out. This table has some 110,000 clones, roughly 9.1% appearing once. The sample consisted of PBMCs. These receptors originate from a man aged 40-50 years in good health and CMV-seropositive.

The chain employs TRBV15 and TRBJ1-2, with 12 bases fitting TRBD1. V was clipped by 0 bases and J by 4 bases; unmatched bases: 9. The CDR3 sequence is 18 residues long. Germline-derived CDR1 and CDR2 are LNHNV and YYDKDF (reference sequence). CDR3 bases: TGTGCCACCAGCAGAGATTTCCCCGGGACAGGGGGCTTCTATGGCTACACCTTC. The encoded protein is CATSRDFPGTGGFYGYTF. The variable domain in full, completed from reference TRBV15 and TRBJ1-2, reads DAMVIQNPRYQVTQFGKPVTLSCSQTLNHNVMYWYQQKSSQAPKLLFHYYDKDFNNEADTPDNFQSRRPNTSFCFLDIRSPGLGDTAMYLCATSRDFPGTGGFYGYTFGSGTRLTVV.

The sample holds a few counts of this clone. The CDR3 spells CASSAPREAGEFTEAFF. The CDR3 nucleotides read TGTGCCAGCAGCGCGCCACGGGAGGCAGGAGAGTTCACTGAAGCTTTCTTT. The rearrangement joins TRBV9 to TRBJ1-1; D unclear. Between the trimmed V and J ends, which lost 3 bases and 4 bases, there was a span of 22 bases. CDR3 length: 17 amino acids. In germline, CDR1 is SGDLS, CDR2 YYNGEE.

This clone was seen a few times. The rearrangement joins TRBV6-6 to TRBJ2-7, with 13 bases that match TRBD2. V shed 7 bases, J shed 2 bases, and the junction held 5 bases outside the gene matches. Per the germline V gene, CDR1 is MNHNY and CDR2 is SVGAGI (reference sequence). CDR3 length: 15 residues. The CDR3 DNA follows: TGTGCCAGCACAAGACTAGCGGGAGGCACCTACGAGCAGTACTTC. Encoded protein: CASTRLAGGTYEQYF.

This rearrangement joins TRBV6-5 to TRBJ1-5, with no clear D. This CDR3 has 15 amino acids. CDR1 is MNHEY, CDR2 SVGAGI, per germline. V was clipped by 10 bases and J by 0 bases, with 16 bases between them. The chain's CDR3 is CANDPGNYSNQPQHF. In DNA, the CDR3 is TGTGCCAACGACCCCGGGAACTATAGCAATCAGCCCCAGCATTTT.

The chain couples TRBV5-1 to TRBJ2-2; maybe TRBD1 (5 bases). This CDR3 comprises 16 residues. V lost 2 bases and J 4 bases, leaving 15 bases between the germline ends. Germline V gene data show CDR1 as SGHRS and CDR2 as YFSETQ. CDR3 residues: CASSFTTGFGTGELFF. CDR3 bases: TGCGCCAGCAGCTTTACTACAGGTTTCGGCACCGGGGAGCTGTTTTTT.

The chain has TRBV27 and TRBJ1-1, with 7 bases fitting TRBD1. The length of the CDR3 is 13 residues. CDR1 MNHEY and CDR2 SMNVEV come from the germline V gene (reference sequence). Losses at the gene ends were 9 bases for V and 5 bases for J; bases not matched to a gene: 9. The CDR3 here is CARRRGQWTEAFF. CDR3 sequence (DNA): TGTGCCAGAAGGAGGGGGCAATGGACTGAAGCTTTCTTT.

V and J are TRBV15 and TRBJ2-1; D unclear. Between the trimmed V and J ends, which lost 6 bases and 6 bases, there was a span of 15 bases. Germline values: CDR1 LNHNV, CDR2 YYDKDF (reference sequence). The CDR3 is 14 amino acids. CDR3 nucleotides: TGTGCCACCAGTAGTGGTCAAAGAAGCAATGAGCAGTTCTTC. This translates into CATSSGQRSNEQFF.

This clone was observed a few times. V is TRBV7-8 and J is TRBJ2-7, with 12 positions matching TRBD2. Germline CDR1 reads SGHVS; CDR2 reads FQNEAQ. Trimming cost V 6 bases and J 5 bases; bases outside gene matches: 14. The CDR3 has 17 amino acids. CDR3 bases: TGTGCCAGCAGGTTAATACCTCGGACTAGCGGGAAAGACGAGCAGTACTTC. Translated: CASRLIPRTSGKDEQYF.

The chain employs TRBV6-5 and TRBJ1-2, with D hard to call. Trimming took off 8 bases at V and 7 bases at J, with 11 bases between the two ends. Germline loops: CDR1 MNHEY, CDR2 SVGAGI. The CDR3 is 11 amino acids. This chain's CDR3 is CASLSLAGYTF. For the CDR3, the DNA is TGTGCCAGCTTGTCGCTAGCTGGCTACACCTTC.